The sequence of this T cell receptor beta chain was determined in a study of T cells in Graves' hyperthyroidism and ophthalmopathy. Patients having uncontrolled infection, another autoimmune disease, pregnancy or lactation were not included. Amplification yielded TCR beta CDR3 regions, with RNA transcripts as the source. The primer set for the first-round RT-PCR of the TCR CDR3 was HTBI. TCRdb reanalysed the multiplex PCR reads using MiXCR and keeps one entry per CDR3 protein. This repertoire shows 530,000 or so distinct CDR3 sequences, 17% found once; its top ten account for around 17%. This clonotype was recorded many times. The specimen sequenced was blood. The TCR originated in a young woman with Graves' ophthalmopathy.

The chain's CDR3 is CASSFRRGLGDTQYF. CDR3 in DNA: TGTGCCAGCAGCTTCCGCAGGGGGCTTGGGGATACGCAGTATTTT. This sequence joins TRBV7-9 and TRBJ2-3, with TRBD1 matching 8 bases. CDR1 and CDR2 (germline): SEHNR, FQNEAQ (reference sequence). The CDR3 runs to 15 residues. V shed 3 bases and J 6 bases; nucleotides not matched to a gene: 8.